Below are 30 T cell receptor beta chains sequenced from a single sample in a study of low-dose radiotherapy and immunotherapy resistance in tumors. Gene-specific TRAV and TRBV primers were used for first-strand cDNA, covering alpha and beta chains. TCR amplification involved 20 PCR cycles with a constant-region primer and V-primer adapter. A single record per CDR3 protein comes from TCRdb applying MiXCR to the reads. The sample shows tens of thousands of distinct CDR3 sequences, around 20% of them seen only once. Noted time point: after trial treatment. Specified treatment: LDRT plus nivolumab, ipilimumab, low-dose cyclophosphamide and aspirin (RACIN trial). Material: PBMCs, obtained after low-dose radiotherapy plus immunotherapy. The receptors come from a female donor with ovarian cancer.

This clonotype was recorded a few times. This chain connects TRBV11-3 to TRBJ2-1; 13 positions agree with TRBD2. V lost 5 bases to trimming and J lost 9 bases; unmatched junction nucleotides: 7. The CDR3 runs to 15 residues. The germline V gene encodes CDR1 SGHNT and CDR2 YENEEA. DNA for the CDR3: TGTGCCAGCAGCGGACTAGCGGGAGCGGGTTTTGAGCAGTTCTTC. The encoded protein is CASSGLAGAGFEQFF.

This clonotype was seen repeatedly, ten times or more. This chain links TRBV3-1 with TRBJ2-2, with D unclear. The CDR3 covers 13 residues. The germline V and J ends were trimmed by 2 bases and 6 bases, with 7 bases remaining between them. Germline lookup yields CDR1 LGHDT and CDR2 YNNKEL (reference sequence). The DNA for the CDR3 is TGTGCCAGCAGCCAACCGGCCCCCGGGGAGCTGTTTTTT. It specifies CASSQPAPGELFF.

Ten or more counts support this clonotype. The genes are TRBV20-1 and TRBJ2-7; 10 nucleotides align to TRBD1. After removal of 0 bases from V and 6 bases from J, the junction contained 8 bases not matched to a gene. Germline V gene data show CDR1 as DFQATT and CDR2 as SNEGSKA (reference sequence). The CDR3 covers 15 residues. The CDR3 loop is CSARDLGTGEVEQYF. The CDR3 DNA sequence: TGCAGTGCTAGAGATCTCGGGACAGGGGAGGTCGAGCAGTACTTC.

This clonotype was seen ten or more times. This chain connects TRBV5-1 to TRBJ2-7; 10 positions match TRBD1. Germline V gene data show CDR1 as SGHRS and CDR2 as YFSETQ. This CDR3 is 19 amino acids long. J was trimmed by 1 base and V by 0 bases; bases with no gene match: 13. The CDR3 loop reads CASSLEIGSWTGGSYEQYF. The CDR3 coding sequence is TGCGCCAGCAGCTTGGAAATCGGGTCCTGGACAGGGGGTTCCTACGAGCAGTACTTC.

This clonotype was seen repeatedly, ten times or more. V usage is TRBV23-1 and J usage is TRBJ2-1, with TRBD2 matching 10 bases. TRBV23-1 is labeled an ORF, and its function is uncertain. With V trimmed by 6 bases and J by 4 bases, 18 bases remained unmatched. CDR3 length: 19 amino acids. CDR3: CASSQEREGYRTKYNEQFF. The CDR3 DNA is TGCGCCAGCAGCCAGGAGCGGGAGGGTTACCGGACTAAATACAATGAGCAGTTCTTC.

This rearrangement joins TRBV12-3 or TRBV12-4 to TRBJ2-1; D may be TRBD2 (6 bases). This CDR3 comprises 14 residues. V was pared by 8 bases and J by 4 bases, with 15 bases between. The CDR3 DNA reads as TGTGCCAGCTCTTGGGGGGTGGAGTACAATGAGCAGTTCTTC. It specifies CASSWGVEYNEQFF.

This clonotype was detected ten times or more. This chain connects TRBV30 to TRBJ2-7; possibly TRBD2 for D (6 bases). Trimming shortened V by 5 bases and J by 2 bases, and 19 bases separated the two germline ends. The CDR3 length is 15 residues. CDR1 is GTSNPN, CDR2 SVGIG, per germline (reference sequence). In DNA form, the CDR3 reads TGTGCCTGGGCCCCCGGGACTCCGAATACCTACGAGCAGTACTTC. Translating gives CAWAPGTPNTYEQYF.

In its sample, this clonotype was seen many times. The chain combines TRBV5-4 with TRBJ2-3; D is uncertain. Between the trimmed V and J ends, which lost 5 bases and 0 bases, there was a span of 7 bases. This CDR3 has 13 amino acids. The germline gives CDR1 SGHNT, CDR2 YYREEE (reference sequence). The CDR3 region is CASRADSTDTQYF. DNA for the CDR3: TGTGCCAGCAGGGCCGACAGCACAGATACGCAGTATTTT.

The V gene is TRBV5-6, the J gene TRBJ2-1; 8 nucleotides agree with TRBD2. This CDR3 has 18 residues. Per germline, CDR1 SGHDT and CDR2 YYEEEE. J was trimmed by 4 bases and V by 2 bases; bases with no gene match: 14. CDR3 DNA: TGTGCCAGCAGCTTAGCGGGAGCTAGAAAGAATACTTACAATGAGCAGTTCTTC. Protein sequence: CASSLAGARKNTYNEQFF.

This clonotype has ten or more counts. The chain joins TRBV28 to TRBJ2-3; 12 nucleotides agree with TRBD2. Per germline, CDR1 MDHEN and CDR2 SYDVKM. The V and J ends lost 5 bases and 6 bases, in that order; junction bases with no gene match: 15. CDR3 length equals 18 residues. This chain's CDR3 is CASSPTLRASGGVDTQYF. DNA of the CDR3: TGTGCCAGCAGTCCTACCCTCCGGGCTAGCGGGGGGGTTGATACGCAGTATTTT.

CDR3 in DNA: TGTGCCAGCAGCTTTAGCCAGGCGCAAGATACGCAGTATTTT. Translated: CASSFSQAQDTQYF. The V gene is TRBV7-9, the J gene TRBJ2-3, with D unclear. V was cut by 3 bases and J by 5 bases, with 12 bases left in between. The CDR3 loop spans 14 amino acids. CDR1 is SEHNR and CDR2 is FQNEAQ in the germline V gene (reference sequence).

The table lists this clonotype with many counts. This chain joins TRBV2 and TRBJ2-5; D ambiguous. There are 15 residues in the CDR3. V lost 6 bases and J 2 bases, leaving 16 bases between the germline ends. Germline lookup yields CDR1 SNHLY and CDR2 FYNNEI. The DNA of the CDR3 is TGTGCCAGCAGCAAAAAGGTCCCTATACAAGAGACCCAGTACTTC. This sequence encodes CASSKKVPIQETQYF.

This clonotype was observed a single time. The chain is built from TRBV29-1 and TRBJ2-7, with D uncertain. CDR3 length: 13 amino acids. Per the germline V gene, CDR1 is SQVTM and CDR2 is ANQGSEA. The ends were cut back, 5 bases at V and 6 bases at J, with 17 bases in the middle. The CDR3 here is CSVQNTAVGEQYF. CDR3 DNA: TGCAGCGTTCAGAATACGGCAGTCGGCGAGCAGTACTTC.

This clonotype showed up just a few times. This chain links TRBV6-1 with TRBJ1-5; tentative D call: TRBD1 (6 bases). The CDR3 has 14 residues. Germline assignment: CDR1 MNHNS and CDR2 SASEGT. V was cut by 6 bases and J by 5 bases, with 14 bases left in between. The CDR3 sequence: CASSPTGNDQPQHF. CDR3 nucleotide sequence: TGTGCCAGCAGCCCAACAGGGAACGATCAGCCCCAGCATTTT.

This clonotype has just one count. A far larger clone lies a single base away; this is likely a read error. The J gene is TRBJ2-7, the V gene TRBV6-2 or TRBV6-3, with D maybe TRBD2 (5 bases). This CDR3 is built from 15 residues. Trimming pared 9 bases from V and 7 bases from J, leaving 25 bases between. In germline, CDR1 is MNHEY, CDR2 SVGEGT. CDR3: CASQAKRLSYNEQYF. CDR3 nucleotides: TGTGCCAGTCAGGCAAAGCGGTTGTCCTACAATGAGCAGTACTTC.

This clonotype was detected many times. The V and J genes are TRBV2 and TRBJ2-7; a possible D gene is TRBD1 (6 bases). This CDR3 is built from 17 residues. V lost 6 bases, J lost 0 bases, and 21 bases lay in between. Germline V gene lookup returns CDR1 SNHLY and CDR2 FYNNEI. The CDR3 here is CASRKLGPQGLSYEQYF. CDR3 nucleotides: TGTGCCAGCAGAAAACTGGGGCCACAGGGTCTCTCCTACGAGCAGTACTTC.

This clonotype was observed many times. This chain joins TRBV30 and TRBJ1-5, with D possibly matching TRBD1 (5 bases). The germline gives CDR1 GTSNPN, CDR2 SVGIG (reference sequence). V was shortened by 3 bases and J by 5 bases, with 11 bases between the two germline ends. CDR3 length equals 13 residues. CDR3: CAWSTQGDQPQHF. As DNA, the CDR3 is TGTGCCTGGAGCACCCAGGGAGATCAGCCCCAGCATTTT.

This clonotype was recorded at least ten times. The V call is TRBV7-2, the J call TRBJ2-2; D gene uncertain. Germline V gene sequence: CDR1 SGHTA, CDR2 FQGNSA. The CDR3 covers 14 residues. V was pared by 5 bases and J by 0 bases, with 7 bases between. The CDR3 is CASSRTSNTGELFF. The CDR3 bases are TGTGCCAGCAGCAGAACTTCGAACACCGGGGAGCTGTTTTTT.

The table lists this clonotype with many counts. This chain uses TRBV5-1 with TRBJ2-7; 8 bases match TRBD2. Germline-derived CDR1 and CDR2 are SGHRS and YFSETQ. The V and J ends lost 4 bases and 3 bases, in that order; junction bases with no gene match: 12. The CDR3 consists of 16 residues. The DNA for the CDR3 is TGCGCCAGCAGCCCCAAGGGGAGCGGGGGCAACTACGAGCAGTACTTC. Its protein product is CASSPKGSGGNYEQYF.

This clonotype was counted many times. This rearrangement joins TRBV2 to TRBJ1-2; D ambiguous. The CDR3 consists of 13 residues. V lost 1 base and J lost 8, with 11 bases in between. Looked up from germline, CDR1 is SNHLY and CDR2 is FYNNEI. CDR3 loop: CASSEGQRIGYTF. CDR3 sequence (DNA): TGTGCCAGCAGTGAAGGGCAGAGGATAGGCTACACCTTC. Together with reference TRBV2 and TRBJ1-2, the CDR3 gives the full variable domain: EPEVTQTPSHQVTQMGQEVILRCVPISNHLYFYWYRQILGQKVEFLVSFYNNEISEKSEIFDDQFSVERPDGSNFTLKIRSTKLEDSAMYFCASSEGQRIGYTFGSGTRLTVV.

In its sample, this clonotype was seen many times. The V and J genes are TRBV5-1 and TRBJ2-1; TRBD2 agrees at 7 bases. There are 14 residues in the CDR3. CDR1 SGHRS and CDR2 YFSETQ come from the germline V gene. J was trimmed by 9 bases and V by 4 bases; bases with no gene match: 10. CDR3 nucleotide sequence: TGCGCCAGCAGCGAAACTAGCGCTCGTCCTGAGCAGTTCTTC. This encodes CASSETSARPEQFF. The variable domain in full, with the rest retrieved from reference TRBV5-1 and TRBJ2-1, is KAGVTQTPRYLIKTRGQQVTLSCSPISGHRSVSWYQQTPGQGLQFLFEYFSETQRNKGNFPGRFSGRQFSNSRSEMNVSTLELGDSALYLCASSETSARPEQFFGPGTRLTVL.

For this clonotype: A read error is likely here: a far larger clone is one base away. Written as DNA, the CDR3 is TGTGCCAGCAGCCCCGAACCACTAGCGGGGTCTTCCTACAATGAGCAGTACTTC. Translating gives CASSPEPLAGSSYNEQYF. The chain links TRBV7-9 to TRBJ2-7, with TRBD2 matching 10 bases. Germline loops: CDR1 SEHNR, CDR2 FQNEAQ (reference sequence). The CDR3 loop spans 18 amino acids. V shed 5 bases and J 7 bases; nucleotides not matched to a gene: 20.

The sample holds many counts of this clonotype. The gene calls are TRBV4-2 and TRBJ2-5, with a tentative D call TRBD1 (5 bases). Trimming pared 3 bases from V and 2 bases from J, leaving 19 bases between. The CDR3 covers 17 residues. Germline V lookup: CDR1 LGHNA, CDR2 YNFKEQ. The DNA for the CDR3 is TGTGCCAGCAGCCACGCGGCCTCAGGACACCTTCAAGAGACCCAGTACTTC. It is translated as CASSHAASGHLQETQYF.

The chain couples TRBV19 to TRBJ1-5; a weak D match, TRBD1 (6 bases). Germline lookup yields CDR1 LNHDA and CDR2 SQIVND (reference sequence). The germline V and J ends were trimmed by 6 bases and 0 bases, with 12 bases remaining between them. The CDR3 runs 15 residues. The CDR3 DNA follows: TGTGCCAGTAGGACCACAGGGCTTAGCAATCAGCCCCAGCATTTT. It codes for CASRTTGLSNQPQHF.

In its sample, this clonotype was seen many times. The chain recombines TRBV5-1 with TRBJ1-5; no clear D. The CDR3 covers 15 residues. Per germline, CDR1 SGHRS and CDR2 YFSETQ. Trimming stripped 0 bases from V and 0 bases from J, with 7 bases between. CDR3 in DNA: TGCGCCAGCAGCTTGGCCGGGAATAGCAATCAGCCCCAGCATTTT. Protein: CASSLAGNSNQPQHF.

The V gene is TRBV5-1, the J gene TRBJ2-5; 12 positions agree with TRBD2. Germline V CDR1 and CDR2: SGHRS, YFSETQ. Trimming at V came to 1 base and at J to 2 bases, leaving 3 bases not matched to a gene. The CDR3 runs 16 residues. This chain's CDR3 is CASSLTGTSGQETQYF. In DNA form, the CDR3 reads TGCGCCAGCAGCTTGACCGGGACTAGCGGGCAAGAGACCCAGTACTTC.

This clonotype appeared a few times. CDR3 nucleotides: TGTGCCAGCAGCTTAGAATCGGGACTCGCCACAGATACGCAGTATTTT. Protein sequence: CASSLESGLATDTQYF. The chain combines TRBV7-8 with TRBJ2-3, with D maybe TRBD2 (6 bases). Deletions cut 1 base from V and 2 bases from J, with 13 bases between. The length of the CDR3 is 16 residues. Germline V gene data show CDR1 as SGHVS and CDR2 as FQNEAQ.

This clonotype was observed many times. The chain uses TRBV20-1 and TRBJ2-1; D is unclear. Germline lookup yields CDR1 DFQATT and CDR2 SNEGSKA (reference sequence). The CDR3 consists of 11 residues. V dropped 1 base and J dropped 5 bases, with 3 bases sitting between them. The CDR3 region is CSARADNEQFF. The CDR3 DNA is TGCAGTGCTAGAGCCGACAATGAGCAGTTCTTC.

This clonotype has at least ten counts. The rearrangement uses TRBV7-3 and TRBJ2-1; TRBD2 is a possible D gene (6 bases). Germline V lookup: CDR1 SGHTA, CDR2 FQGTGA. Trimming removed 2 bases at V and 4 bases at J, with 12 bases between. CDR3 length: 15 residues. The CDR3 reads CASSLASGQYNEQFF. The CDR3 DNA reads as TGTGCCAGCAGCTTAGCCAGCGGGCAGTACAATGAGCAGTTCTTC.

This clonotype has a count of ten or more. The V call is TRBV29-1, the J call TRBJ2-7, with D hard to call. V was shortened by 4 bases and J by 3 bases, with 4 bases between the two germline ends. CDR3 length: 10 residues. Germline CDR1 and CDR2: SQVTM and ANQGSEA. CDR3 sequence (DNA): TGCAGCGTTGGCGACTACGAGCAGTACTTC. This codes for CSVGDYEQYF.